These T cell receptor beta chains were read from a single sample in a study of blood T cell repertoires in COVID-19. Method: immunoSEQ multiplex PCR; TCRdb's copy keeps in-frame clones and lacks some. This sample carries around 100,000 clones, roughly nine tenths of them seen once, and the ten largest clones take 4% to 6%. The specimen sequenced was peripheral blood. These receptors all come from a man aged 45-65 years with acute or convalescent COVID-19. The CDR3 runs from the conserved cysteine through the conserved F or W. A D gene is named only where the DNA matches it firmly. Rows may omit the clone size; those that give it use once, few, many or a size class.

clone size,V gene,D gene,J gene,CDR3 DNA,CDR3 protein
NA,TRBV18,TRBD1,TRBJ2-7,TGTGCCAGCTCACCACCCCCGGGACAGGGGACCCTCTACGAGCAGTACTTC,CASSPPPGQGTLYEQYF
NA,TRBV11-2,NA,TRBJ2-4,TGTGCCAGCAGCTTAGATTTAGGCGGAGCCAAAAACATTCAGTACTTC,CASSLDLGGAKNIQYF
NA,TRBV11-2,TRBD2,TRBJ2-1,TGTGCCAGCAGCCAAGGCCTCCTAGCGGGTTACAATGAGCAGTTCTTC,CASSQGLLAGYNEQFF
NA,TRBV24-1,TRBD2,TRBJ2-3,TGTGCCACCAGTGACCCGACTAGCGGGAGGACGGATACGCAGTATTTT,CATSDPTSGRTDTQYF
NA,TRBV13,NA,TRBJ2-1,TGTGCCAGCAGCTTAGGCCTAATGGGGAGGAGCTCCTACAATGAGCAGTTCTTC,CASSLGLMGRSSYNEQFF
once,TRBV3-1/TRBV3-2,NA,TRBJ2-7,TGTGCCAGCAGCCAATCGGGGGCTAGCGGAGACATCTACGAGCAGTACTTC,CASSQSGASGDIYEQYF
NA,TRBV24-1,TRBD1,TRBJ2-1,TGTGCCACCAGTGATTCAAACAGGGGGCCCTACAATGAGCAGTTCTTC,CATSDSNRGPYNEQFF
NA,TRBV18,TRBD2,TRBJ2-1,TGTGCCAGCTCACGAACTAGCGGGAGCGATACCTACAATGAGCAGTTCTTC,CASSRTSGSDTYNEQFF
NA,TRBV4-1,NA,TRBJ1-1,TGCGCCAGCAGCCAAGTCCCAGGGGCCTACCAATCGAACACTGAAGCTTTCTTT,CASSQVPGAYQSNTEAFF
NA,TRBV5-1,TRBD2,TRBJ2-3,TGCGCCAGCAGCTTGAGGCCCCTCGGGGCTAGCGGGAGCACAGATACGCAGTATTTT,CASSLRPLGASGSTDTQYF
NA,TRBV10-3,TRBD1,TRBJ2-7,TGTGCCATCAGTTTCTGGACAGGGTACGAGCAGTACTTC,CAISFWTGYEQYF
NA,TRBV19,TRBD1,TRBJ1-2,TGTGCCAGTAGTAGACAGGGAACCCTATCCCTACCCAACTATGGCTACACCTTC,CASSRQGTLSLPNYGYTF
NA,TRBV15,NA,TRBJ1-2,TGTGCCACCAGCAGTGATGTTCCCAGGGGATATGGCTACACCTTC,CATSSDVPRGYGYTF
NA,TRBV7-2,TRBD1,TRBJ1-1,TGTGCCAGCAGCTTAGTAGGGGGCAGGGCTGAAGCTTTCTTT,CASSLVGGRAEAFF
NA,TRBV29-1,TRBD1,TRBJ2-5,TGCAGCGCAAACAGGGGGCAGGAGACCCAGTACTTC,CSANRGQETQYF
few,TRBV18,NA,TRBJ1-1,TGTGCCAGCTCACCAACAGGGTTGAACACTGAAGCTTTCTTT,CASSPTGLNTEAFF
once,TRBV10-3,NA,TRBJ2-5,TGTGCCACCTCCGACAGGGAGGTCGGATGGGAGACCCAGTACTTC,CATSDREVGWETQYF
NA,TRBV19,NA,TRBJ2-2,TGTGCCAGTAGTATTACGAGGCTATTTTCCGGAAGGGAGCTGTTTTTT,CASSITRLFSGRELFF
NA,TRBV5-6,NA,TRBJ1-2,TGTGCCAGCAGCTTGGGGCTAGGCAGTCCTAACTATGGCTACACCTTC,CASSLGLGSPNYGYTF
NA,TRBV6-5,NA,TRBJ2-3,TGTGCCAGCAGTTCGCCGGGGAGGCCGACAAAGGATACGCAGTATTTT,CASSSPGRPTKDTQYF
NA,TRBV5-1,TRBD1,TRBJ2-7,TGCGCCAGCAGCTTCGGACAGGGCGGCTACGAGCAGTACTTC,CASSFGQGGYEQYF
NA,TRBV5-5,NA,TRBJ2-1,TGTGCCAGCAGCTTGGGGGGAGATTACAATGAGGGTTTCTTC,CASSLGGDYNEGFF
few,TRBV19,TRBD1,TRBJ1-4,TGTGCCAGTAGCACCAACAGGGGCGCAACTAATGAAAAACTGTTTTTT,CASSTNRGATNEKLFF
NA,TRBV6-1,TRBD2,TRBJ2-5,TGTGCCAGCAGTGGGACTAGCGGGAGGCCCCAAGAGACCCAGTACTTC,CASSGTSGRPQETQYF
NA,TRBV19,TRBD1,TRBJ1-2,TGTGCCAGTAGTATGATGGGACAGGGAATCTATGGCTACACCTTC,CASSMMGQGIYGYTF